Below are 23 T cell receptor beta chains sequenced from a single sample in a study of CXCR3-negative and CXCR3-positive naive CD8 T cells. Study-wide points: When CXCR3-positive naive cells were set against CXCR3-negative naive cells, the former had more hydrophobic TRB CDR3s.

The authors prepared UMI-labeled TRB cDNA libraries by 5' RACE. Following a re-call of the 5' RACE reads, TCRdb has one entry per CDR3 protein and lacks DNA. This repertoire includes about 70,000 distinct CDR3 sequences. No antigen is known for these receptors. The specimen was naive CXCR3+ CD8+ T cells from blood. Subset defined: CD45RO-CCR7+CD27+CD95- naive CD8+ T cells expressing CXCR3 (TNR3+). The source of these receptors is a human donor in good health. Some clones in this sample may be carry-over from other donors' samples.

The V call is TRBV3-1, the J call TRBJ1-1. Germline V gene data show CDR1 as LGHDT and CDR2 as YNNKEL (reference sequence). This CDR3 spans 15 amino acids. CDR3 loop: CASSGLLGGNTEAFF.

The chain links TRBV27 to TRBJ2-1; with no DNA, the TCRdb D assignment of TRBD2 cannot be verified. Germline V lookup: CDR1 MNHEY, CDR2 SMNVEV (reference sequence). There are 14 residues in the CDR3. The CDR3 is CASLGGEGYNEQFF.

The chain carries TRBV9 and TRBJ1-5; the D call of TRBD1 rests on TCRdb alone, since no DNA is present to check it. The CDR3 spans 14 residues. Germline values: CDR1 SGDLS, CDR2 YYNGEE. CDR3: CASSGGQGGQPQHF.

The chain carries TRBV18 and TRBJ1-2; TCRdb's assignment of TRBD1 cannot be checked, as there is no DNA. CDR3 length: 13 amino acids. In germline, CDR1 is KGHSH, CDR2 LQKENI. The CDR3 sequence: CASSPGTAHGYTF. The complete variable domain, with remaining parts taken from reference TRBV18 and TRBJ1-2, reads NAGVMQNPRHLVRRRGQEARLRCSPMKGHSHVYWYRQLPEEGLKFMVYLQKENIIDESGMPKERFSAEFPKEGPSILRIQQVVRGDSAAYFCASSPGTAHGYTFGSGTRLTVV.

The chain combines TRBV29-1 with TRBJ1-1; TCRdb outputs TRBD1, but without DNA this stays unchecked. The CDR3 covers 13 residues. The V gene's germline CDR1 is SQVTM and CDR2 ANQGSEA. The CDR3 protein is CSVGGQGVAEAFF.

The chain combines TRBV27 with TRBJ2-7; TCRdb calls TRBD1, which cannot be checked without DNA. Germline loops: CDR1 MNHEY, CDR2 SMNVEV (reference sequence). CDR3 length: 14 amino acids. CDR3 residues: CASRPGLSSYEQYF.

The V call is TRBV6-6, the J call TRBJ2-7; TCRdb returns TRBD2, unconfirmable since there is no DNA. The CDR3 has 12 amino acids. CDR1 is MNHNY and CDR2 is SVGAGI in the germline V gene (reference sequence). CDR3 in amino acids: CASSIPGGPLYF.

J is TRBJ2-1 and V is TRBV5-1; TCRdb designates TRBD1, a call that cannot be tested without DNA. This CDR3 spans 16 amino acids. The V gene's germline CDR1 is SGHRS and CDR2 YFSETQ. CDR3 sequence: CASKPERGGAFYEQFF.

This chain uses TRBV7-2 with TRBJ2-3; the TCRdb call, TRBD1, lacks DNA for checking. Germline assignment: CDR1 SGHTA and CDR2 FQGNSA. The CDR3 extends over 17 amino acids. The CDR3 sequence: CASSLRSRGPGFDTQYF.

The V and J genes are TRBV20-1 and TRBJ2-5. The V gene's germline CDR1 is DFQATT and CDR2 SNEGSKA (reference sequence). The CDR3 runs to 15 residues. CDR3 sequence: CSASHDPTNQETQYF.

The chain is built from TRBV5-6 and TRBJ2-3; the D call from TCRdb, TRBD2, cannot be confirmed without DNA. CDR1 SGHDT and CDR2 YYEEEE come from the germline V gene. The length of the CDR3 is 15 residues. The CDR3: CASSEEGASTDTQYF.

V usage is TRBV6-5 and J usage is TRBJ2-1; TCRdb returns TRBD1, unconfirmable since there is no DNA. The germline V gene encodes CDR1 MNHEY and CDR2 SVGAGI. The CDR3 covers 12 residues. The chain's CDR3 is CASSYGRGEQFF.

The chain joins TRBV18 to TRBJ1-1; TCRdb picks TRBD1, but there is no DNA to check that call. The germline V gene has CDR1 KGHSH and CDR2 LQKENI. The CDR3 loop spans 16 amino acids. The chain's CDR3 is CASSPSWTGGLTEAFF.

CDR3 sequence: CASSPPGLENTGELFF. This chain joins TRBV28 and TRBJ2-2; checking the TCRdb D call of TRBD2 is not possible without DNA. CDR3 length equals 16 residues. Germline assignment: CDR1 MDHEN and CDR2 SYDVKM.

This rearrangement joins TRBV5-1 to TRBJ2-3. The length of the CDR3 is 16 residues. CDR1 is SGHRS and CDR2 is YFSETQ in the germline V gene. The CDR3 here is CASSLYTATSTDTQYF.

The chain links TRBV4-3 to TRBJ2-1; there is no DNA to check the TCRdb D call of TRBD2. From germline, CDR1 is LGHNA and CDR2 YSLEER. The CDR3 has 16 residues. The CDR3 sequence: CASSQEPGGLDNEQFF.

This chain connects TRBV7-2 to TRBJ1-1; TCRdb's D gene call, TRBD1, goes unchecked for lack of DNA. This CDR3 is built from 14 residues. Looked up from germline, CDR1 is SGHTA and CDR2 is FQGNSA. The CDR3 sequence is CASSTAKGATEAFF.

The J gene is TRBJ2-1, the V gene TRBV7-2; TCRdb returns TRBD1, unconfirmable since there is no DNA. Looked up from germline, CDR1 is SGHTA and CDR2 is FQGNSA. The CDR3 covers 17 residues. The CDR3 loop is CASSKRGVGGEYNEQFF.

The J gene is TRBJ2-1, the V gene TRBV4-1; TCRdb's D call, TRBD2, is unchecked because there is no DNA. The length of the CDR3 is 17 residues. CDR1 MGHRA and CDR2 YSYEKL come from the germline V gene. The CDR3: CASRTRTSGGAYNEQFF.

The chain carries TRBV20-1 and TRBJ2-1; without DNA, the TCRdb call of TRBD2 cannot be checked. Per the germline V gene, CDR1 is DFQATT and CDR2 is SNEGSKA (reference sequence). The CDR3 is made up of 15 amino acids. The CDR3 protein is CSAASIADSYNEQFF.

This rearrangement joins TRBV5-1 to TRBJ2-7; TCRdb designates TRBD2, a call that cannot be tested without DNA. This CDR3 has 16 residues. Germline V gene data show CDR1 as SGHRS and CDR2 as YFSETQ. CDR3 residues: CASSPGTSGSSYEQYF.

J is TRBJ2-3 and V is TRBV25-1; TCRdb indicates TRBD1, and absent DNA this call remains unverified. This CDR3 has 19 amino acids. Germline-derived CDR1 and CDR2 are MGHDK and SYGVNS. The CDR3 loop is CASEVTGTPIRGPTDTQYF.

The chain combines TRBV10-3 with TRBJ1-6; absent DNA, TCRdb's TRBD1 call cannot be checked. The germline V gene encodes CDR1 ENHRY and CDR2 SYGVKD. The CDR3 spans 13 residues. CDR3 residues: CAISTGVNSPLHF.